The 30 T cell receptor beta chains listed next were all sequenced from one sample in a study of T cells in Graves' hyperthyroidism and ophthalmopathy. Authors of the study amplified TCR beta CDR3 regions from RNA transcripts. HTBI primers drove first-round RT-PCR of the TCR CDR3. TCRdb recomputed calls from the multiplex PCR reads with MiXCR, one row per CDR3 protein. The table lists approximately 610,000 distinct CDR3 sequences, over 15% of them singletons, with about 20% in the top ten. Sequencing was performed on blood. The receptors shown here come from a woman under 30 with Graves' hyperthyroidism.

This clonotype has only a few counts. The genes are TRBV4-2 and TRBJ2-5, with 8 nucleotides matching TRBD2. V dropped 2 bases and J dropped 3; count of bases not matched to a gene: 5. This CDR3 has 15 amino acids. Per germline, CDR1 LGHNA and CDR2 YNFKEQ. CDR3 in amino acids: CASSQTLAGKETQYF. Written as DNA, the CDR3 is TGTGCCAGCAGCCAAACTCTAGCGGGCAAAGAGACCCAGTACTTC.

The chain joins TRBV20-1 to TRBJ2-1; 8 bases align to TRBD2. CDR3 size: 15 residues. V gave up 8 bases and J gave up 4 bases; unmatched junction bases: 13. Germline loops: CDR1 DFQATT, CDR2 SNEGSKA (reference sequence). As DNA, the CDR3 is TGCAGTTCCCCCGGCGGGAGGACTGAGTACAATGAGCAGTTCTTC. Its translation: CSSPGGRTEYNEQFF.

This clonotype was found many times. This rearrangement joins TRBV20-1 to TRBJ2-5; TRBD2 might be the D (6 bases). The V end was cut by 7 bases, the J end by 2 bases, with 17 bases between. Per germline, CDR1 DFQATT and CDR2 SNEGSKA (reference sequence). This CDR3 comprises 14 residues. The CDR3 DNA follows: TGCAGTGTCATGGACGGGAGAGAACAAGAGACCCAGTACTTC. Encoded protein: CSVMDGREQETQYF.

The table lists this clonotype with many counts. The V and J genes are TRBV20-1 and TRBJ1-5; D is unresolved. This CDR3 is 13 amino acids long. V was pared by 5 bases and J by 2 bases, with 10 bases between. Germline V lookup: CDR1 DFQATT, CDR2 SNEGSKA (reference sequence). CDR3 DNA: TGCAGTGCTTTAAAAGGTGGCAATCAGCCCCAGCATTTT. Translated: CSALKGGNQPQHF.

This clonotype was seen a few times. The chain couples TRBV29-1 to TRBJ2-7; D not resolved. This CDR3 region has 15 residues. V lost 4 bases to trimming and J lost 7 bases, with 23 bases between them. CDR1 is SQVTM and CDR2 is ANQGSEA in the germline V gene. As DNA, the CDR3 is TGCAGCGTTGCCTTTTTGGGTACTTCTATGGGGGAGCAGTACTTC. It translates to CSVAFLGTSMGEQYF.

This clonotype was seen ten or more times. The CDR3 DNA reads TGTGCCAGCAGTCCGGGACTAGCGGGGAAATACACAGATACGCAGTATTTT. It encodes CASSPGLAGKYTDTQYF. The chain combines TRBV6-2 or TRBV6-3 with TRBJ2-3; 13 nucleotides match TRBD2. CDR3 length equals 17 residues. Germline trimming cut 5 bases from V and 2 bases from J; bases unmatched to any gene: 7. Germline CDR1 is MNHEY and CDR2 is SVGEGT.

This clonotype was seen ten or more times. This sequence joins TRBV5-1 and TRBJ2-5, with 9 nucleotides matching TRBD2. V shed 4 bases, J shed 6 bases, and the junction held 13 bases outside the gene matches. Germline assignment: CDR1 SGHRS and CDR2 YFSETQ. The CDR3 extends over 16 amino acids. This chain's CDR3 is CASSGVAGAAMQTQYF. DNA for the CDR3: TGCGCCAGCAGCGGAGTAGCGGGAGCGGCCATGCAGACCCAGTACTTC.

This chain links TRBV5-1 with TRBJ2-4; tentative D call: TRBD1 (5 bases). The V and J ends lost 5 bases and 9 bases respectively, with 15 bases between them. Germline lookup yields CDR1 SGHRS and CDR2 YFSETQ. This CDR3 is built from 13 residues. CDR3 bases: TGCGCCAGCAGGGGGCAGGGTAACAGCATTCAGTACTTC. Translation: CASRGQGNSIQYF.

This clonotype was picked up many times. The V call is TRBV3-1, the J call TRBJ2-1; 10 positions agree with TRBD2. With 0 bases clipped from V and 4 bases from J, the junction kept 3 bases outside the gene matches. The CDR3 length is 16 residues. Germline loops: CDR1 LGHDT, CDR2 YNNKEL (reference sequence). The CDR3: CASSQDGTSAYNEQFF. The CDR3 DNA is TGTGCCAGCAGCCAAGACGGGACTAGCGCGTACAATGAGCAGTTCTTC.

Ten or more counts support this clonotype. The chain recombines TRBV27 with TRBJ1-3, with 10 bases lining up with TRBD1. The CDR3 is made up of 17 amino acids. V was clipped by 5 bases and J by 2 bases; unmatched bases: 9. Germline CDR1 MNHEY, CDR2 SMNVEV (reference sequence). CDR3 loop: CASSPAGTGVPGNTIYF. CDR3 nucleotide sequence: TGTGCCAGCAGTCCCGCCGGGACAGGGGTTCCTGGAAACACCATATATTTT.

The V gene is TRBV20-1, the J gene TRBJ2-4; TRBD2 aligns across 15 bases. Germline V gives CDR1 DFQATT, CDR2 SNEGSKA (reference sequence). V gave up 3 bases and J gave up 3 bases; unmatched junction bases: 15. This CDR3 region has 20 residues. The CDR3 DNA is TGCAGTGCTAGCGGAGCCTGGACTAGCGGGAGGGGGGTGGGCAAAAACATTCAGTACTTC. Translating it yields CSASGAWTSGRGVGKNIQYF.

This clonotype was detected only a few times. The V and J genes are TRBV12-3 or TRBV12-4 and TRBJ1-5; TRBD1 matches at 8 bases. The CDR3 sequence is 14 residues long. Germline trimming cut 6 bases from V and 4 bases from J; bases unmatched to any gene: 5. CDR3 sequence reads: CASSPTGANQPQHF. The CDR3, as DNA: TGTGCCAGCAGCCCGACAGGGGCAAATCAGCCCCAGCATTTT.

About this clonotype: Germline is not matched at one junction end, which may reflect a read error. The chain couples TRBV24-1 to TRBJ2-1; no reliable D call. The CDR3 spans 11 residues. Germline V CDR1 and CDR2: KGHDR, SFDVKD. CDR3 loop: CATSDLVGFVF. The CDR3 nucleotides read TGTGCCACCAGTGATTTGGTTGGCTTTGTCTTC.

On this clonotype: The junction departs from germline at one end; a sequencing error may be responsible. The V gene is TRBV7-2, the J gene TRBJ2-3; D remains ambiguous. CDR3 size: 11 residues. Germline V gene lookup returns CDR1 SGHTA and CDR2 FQGNSA. The CDR3 reads CANSSTDTQYF. CDR3 bases: TGTGCCAACAGCTCTACAGATACGCAGTATTTT.

The rearrangement uses TRBV28 and TRBJ1-2; TRBD1 agrees at 7 bases. CDR1 and CDR2 (germline): MDHEN, SYDVKM. This CDR3 has 14 amino acids. With V trimmed by 2 bases and J by 4 bases, 4 bases remained unmatched. The CDR3 loop is CASSLRGQLYGYTF. CDR3 sequence (DNA): TGTGCCAGCAGTTTAAGGGGACAGCTCTATGGCTACACCTTC.

This clonotype was recorded many times. The V gene is TRBV11-2, the J gene TRBJ1-3; 7 bases map to TRBD1. CDR3 size: 18 residues. Germline V CDR1 and CDR2: SGHAT, FQNNGV. Germline trimming cut 5 bases from V and 0 bases from J; bases unmatched to any gene: 13. CDR3 in amino acids: CASSLLAGQVLSGNTIYF. CDR3 coding DNA: TGTGCCAGCAGCCTGCTGGCCGGACAGGTCCTCTCTGGAAACACCATATATTTT.

This clonotype was counted only a few times. This may stem from a read error, because a much larger clone lies one nucleotide away. The chain recombines TRBV11-3 with TRBJ2-1; D is undetermined. The CDR3 contains 15 residues. The V gene's germline CDR1 is SGHNT and CDR2 YENEEA. The CDR3 DNA sequence: TGTGCCAGCAGCTTAGAATCCTGGGAAGGCCATGAGCAGCTCTTC. Protein: CASSLESWEGHEQLF.

Remarks on this clonotype: Just one base apart from a much larger clone, this may be a read error. The chain recombines TRBV20-1 with TRBJ2-1; TRBD1 matches at 7 bases. Germline lookup yields CDR1 DFQATT and CDR2 SNEGSKA (reference sequence). The CDR3 extends over 15 amino acids. The CDR3 nucleotides are TGCAGTGCTAGAGATCCGGGGACAGACTACAATGAGCAGCTCTTC. Translating gives CSARDPGTDYNEQLF.

This rearrangement joins TRBV3-1 to TRBJ2-3; the D is unclear. CDR3 length: 14 residues. The V end lost 5 bases, the J end lost 4 bases, and 13 bases lay between the germline ends. Germline V gene lookup returns CDR1 LGHDT and CDR2 YNNKEL (reference sequence). The CDR3 sequence: CASSLVFSSDTQYF. The CDR3 DNA reads TGTGCCAGCAGCTTGGTTTTTTCGTCAGATACGCAGTATTTT.

The chain combines TRBV24-1 with TRBJ2-1; 10 bases align to TRBD1. The last part of the DNA fits TRBJ2-7 better; the J call may be wrong. Germline V CDR1 and CDR2: KGHDR, SFDVKD. The CDR3 length is 16 residues. CDR3 DNA sequence: TGTGCCACCAGTGCGTTGGACAGGGGGTTATACAATGAGCAGTACTTC. Translated: CATSALDRGLYNEQYF.

This clonotype was observed a few times. The chain combines TRBV20-1 with TRBJ1-5; weak D call: TRBD1 (6 bases). The CDR3 is 14 residues long. V was shortened by 6 bases and J by 4 bases, with 16 bases between the two germline ends. The germline gives CDR1 DFQATT, CDR2 SNEGSKA (reference sequence). Here the CDR3 reads CSAVMGTSNQPQHF. The CDR3 DNA reads TGCAGTGCAGTAATGGGGACAAGTAATCAGCCCCAGCATTTT.

Points on this clonotype: Possible read error: a much larger clone is one base away. The chain employs TRBV12-5 and TRBJ2-1; TRBD1 aligns across 9 bases. Per germline, CDR1 LGHNT and CDR2 FRNRAP. The CDR3 length is 16 residues. CDR3 amino acids: CTSGLTGTGTYNEQFF. The CDR3 coding sequence is TGTACTAGTGGCCTAACCGGGACAGGGACATACAATGAGCAGTTCTTC.

This clonotype was detected ten times or more. The chain couples TRBV29-1 to TRBJ2-7; 7 bases fit TRBD2. The CDR3 is 13 residues long. V dropped 6 bases and J dropped 2; count of bases not matched to a gene: 7. In germline, CDR1 is SQVTM, CDR2 ANQGSEA. The CDR3 DNA reads as TGCAGCGTCATTATCGCGGGAGCCTACGAGCAGTACTTC. Its translation: CSVIIAGAYEQYF.

This clonotype was found many times. The chain employs TRBV20-1 and TRBJ2-5; either TRBD1 or TRBD2 may fit D (5 bases each). Germline V gene sequence: CDR1 DFQATT, CDR2 SNEGSKA (reference sequence). This CDR3 is 12 amino acids long. The V and J ends lost 6 bases and 5 bases respectively, with 13 bases between them. CDR3 amino acids: CSAGEPGETQYF. The CDR3 DNA is TGCAGTGCGGGGGAACCAGGGGAGACCCAGTACTTC.

This clonotype has a count of ten or more. The chain couples TRBV25-1 to TRBJ2-7; D may be TRBD1 (5 bases). Germline-derived CDR1 and CDR2 are MGHDK and SYGVNS. The CDR3 loop spans 16 amino acids. With 4 bases removed from V and 5 bases from J, the gap between germline ends came to 21 bases. The CDR3 DNA reads TGTGCCAGCAGTGCCCGAAGGGGTAAGGCCGGCCACGAGCAGTACTTC. Amino acids: CASSARRGKAGHEQYF.

Turning to this clonotype: The junction does not match germline at one end; this may be a read error. CDR3 coding DNA: TGTGCCAGCAGCTTAGGGGGATCCTATGGCTCCACCTTC. This encodes CASSLGGSYGSTF. The chain uses TRBV3-1 and TRBJ1-2; D possibly corresponds to TRBD1 (6 bases). Germline loops: CDR1 LGHDT, CDR2 YNNKEL (reference sequence). The CDR3 sequence is 13 residues long.

This clonotype showed up just a few times. The CDR3 DNA sequence: TGTGCCAGCTCACCGTCGACTTGGGGCGGGAGCGATACGCAGTATTTT. Translation: CASSPSTWGGSDTQYF. This rearrangement joins TRBV18 to TRBJ2-3, with TRBD2 identical over 7 bases. V shed 3 bases and J 6 bases; nucleotides not matched to a gene: 12. The CDR3 has 16 residues. From germline, CDR1 is KGHSH and CDR2 LQKENI.

This chain uses TRBV6-1 with TRBJ2-6; D is perhaps TRBD1 (5 bases). The CDR3 is made up of 15 amino acids. The germline CDR1 and CDR2 sequences are MNHNS and SASEGT. The ends were cut back, 11 bases at V and 5 bases at J, with 19 bases in the middle. CDR3 residues: CAGTSGQGWANVLTF. The CDR3 bases are TGTGCCGGCACCTCGGGTCAGGGCTGGGCCAACGTCCTGACTTTC.

This clonotype was seen repeatedly, ten times or more. For the CDR3, the DNA is TGCAGTGCTAAATTACAGGGCCACGAGCAGTACTTC. Translation: CSAKLQGHEQYF. V and J are TRBV20-1 and TRBJ2-7; maybe TRBD1 (6 bases). There are 12 residues in the CDR3. The V gene's germline CDR1 is DFQATT and CDR2 SNEGSKA (reference sequence). With 4 bases removed from V and 5 bases from J, the gap between germline ends came to 12 bases.

This clonotype was observed at least ten times. The genes are TRBV3-1 and TRBJ1-1; a weak D match, TRBD1 (6 bases). V dropped 2 bases and J dropped 6 bases, with 13 bases sitting between them. Germline values: CDR1 LGHDT, CDR2 YNNKEL (reference sequence). The CDR3 contains 14 residues. The CDR3 region has the DNA TGTGCCAGCAGCCAATTACTAACAGGGCCTGAAGCTTTCTTT. Translating gives CASSQLLTGPEAFF.